The 21 T cell receptor beta chains below all came from one sample that was sequenced in a study of cytomegalovirus exposure and HLA in healthy donors. The PCR had 60 Vbeta and 13 Jbeta primers. Assay: immunoSEQ multiplex PCR; the TCRdb copy retains only in-frame clones and omits some. The sample has around 180,000 clones; around 79% are singletons. The source material was PBMCs. The receptors originated from a woman in her thirties or forties in good health and CMV-seronegative.

This chain connects TRBV18 to TRBJ1-3; TRBD1 agrees at 10 bases. CDR3 length: 16 residues. J gave up 8 bases and V 3 bases, and 10 bases lay outside the gene matches. Germline CDR1 KGHSH, CDR2 LQKENI. This CDR3 reads CASSPVGQGLRDTIYF. The CDR3 DNA sequence: TGTGCCAGCTCACCTGTGGGACAGGGGCTTCGAGACACCATATATTTT.

This sequence joins TRBV2 and TRBJ2-1; maybe TRBD1 (5 bases). Germline lookup yields CDR1 SNHLY and CDR2 FYNNEI. V shed 0 bases and J shed 6 bases, with 9 bases lying between them. This CDR3 has 14 residues. Written as DNA, the CDR3 is TGTGCCAGCAGTGAAGCGCAAGGGGTCAATGAGCAGTTCTTC. This gives the protein CASSEAQGVNEQFF.

This rearrangement joins TRBV2 to TRBJ2-5; TRBD2 matches at 7 bases. The CDR3 is made up of 11 amino acids. V gave up 6 bases and J gave up 10 bases; unmatched junction bases: 5. The germline CDR1 and CDR2 sequences are SNHLY and FYNNEI. The CDR3 DNA is TGTGCCAGCAGGTGGGGGGGTAGCCAGTACTTC. Translated: CASRWGGSQYF.

This chain connects TRBV6-5 to TRBJ2-5; perhaps TRBD1 as D (6 bases). The CDR3 has 16 residues. The germline V gene has CDR1 MNHEY and CDR2 SVGAGI. V was cut by 0 bases and J by 1 base, with 12 bases left in between. Written as DNA, the CDR3 is TGTGCCAGCAGTTACTCGGGGGCTGGTGGCCAAGAGACCCAGTACTTC. Encoded protein: CASSYSGAGGQETQYF.

The chain links TRBV5-4 to TRBJ2-1; 9 nucleotides agree with TRBD1. This CDR3 contains 15 residues. Trimming at V came to 3 bases and at J to 9 bases, leaving 10 bases not matched to a gene. The germline CDR1 and CDR2 sequences are SGHNT and YYREEE (reference sequence). The CDR3 nucleotides read TGTGCCAGCAGCTCCCGGGACAGGGTGCGGAGTGAGCAGTTCTTC. As protein: CASSSRDRVRSEQFF.

V and J are TRBV11-2 and TRBJ1-6; 8 nucleotides line up with TRBD1. V lost 1 base and J lost 10; bases outside the gene matches: 3. The germline V gene has CDR1 SGHAT and CDR2 FQNNGV. CDR3 length equals 14 residues. The CDR3 DNA is TGTGCCAGCAGCTTAGCCCAGGGGGCATCACCCCTCCACTTT. Encoded protein: CASSLAQGASPLHF.

The chain has TRBV10-3 and TRBJ2-1, with unresolved D. V was pared by 1 base and J by 12 bases, with 10 bases between. Per germline, CDR1 ENHRY and CDR2 SYGVKD. This CDR3 comprises 12 residues. The CDR3 loop reads CAISELARMQFF. The CDR3 DNA follows: TGTGCCATCAGTGAGTTAGCTAGAATGCAGTTCTTC.

This clone was found a few times. The genes are TRBV6-5 and TRBJ1-1; 12 bases align to TRBD1. The length of the CDR3 is 15 residues. CDR1 and CDR2 from the germline V gene are MNHEY and SVGAGI. Losses at the gene ends were 4 bases for V and 12 bases for J; bases not matched to a gene: 12. In nucleotides, the CDR3 is TGTGCCAGCAGTTCCACCCACACCGGGACAGGGGGCACTTTCTTT. Its protein is CASSSTHTGTGGTFF.

This chain links TRBV11-2 with TRBJ2-7; the match to TRBD1 covers 8 bases. The CDR3 sequence is 14 residues long. J was trimmed by 1 base and V by 5 bases; bases with no gene match: 4. Looked up from germline, CDR1 is SGHAT and CDR2 is FQNNGV. The CDR3 reads CASSSWTGSYEQYF. DNA for the CDR3: TGTGCCAGCAGCAGCTGGACAGGGTCCTACGAGCAGTACTTC.

This clone was observed a single time. The CDR3 nucleotides are TGTGCCAGCAGTGGCGAGGACACCGGGGAGCTGTTTTTT. Its translation is CASSGEDTGELFF. The rearrangement joins TRBV6-5 to TRBJ2-2, with no clear D. The V and J ends lost 5 bases and 3 bases respectively, with 7 bases between them. Germline CDR1 MNHEY, CDR2 SVGAGI. CDR3 size: 13 residues.

This clone was seen more than once but under ten times. The chain couples TRBV6-5 to TRBJ1-5, with unresolved D. CDR3 size: 13 residues. Germline-derived CDR1 and CDR2 are MNHEY and SVGAGI. The germline V and J ends were trimmed by 8 bases and 5 bases, with 13 bases remaining between them. As DNA, the CDR3 is TGTGCCAGCGCATTAGCGGGCTATCAGCCCCAGCATTTT. Its protein is CASALAGYQPQHF.

The rearrangement joins TRBV7-9 to TRBJ2-1; 9 positions agree with TRBD1. The V gene end was trimmed by 4 bases and the J gene end by 3 bases; junction bases not matched to a gene: 10. CDR1 is SEHNR, CDR2 FQNEAQ, per germline (reference sequence). The CDR3 totals 17 residues. The CDR3 region is CASSSWVGGQGYNEQFF. CDR3 nucleotides: TGTGCCAGCAGCTCATGGGTGGGGGGACAGGGCTACAATGAGCAGTTCTTC.

This chain joins TRBV7-9 and TRBJ1-5, with TRBD1 as a possible D gene (6 bases). Germline lookup yields CDR1 SEHNR and CDR2 FQNEAQ (reference sequence). Trimming removed 1 base from V and 6 bases from J, with 13 bases in between. The CDR3 contains 15 residues. The CDR3 region is CASSLDRSGVQPQHF. As DNA, the CDR3 is TGTGCCAGCAGCTTAGACAGATCAGGGGTTCAGCCCCAGCATTTT.

This clone was detected only once. This chain joins TRBV28 and TRBJ1-5; 9 nucleotides match TRBD1. V lost 6 bases to trimming and J lost 6 bases; unmatched junction nucleotides: 12. The CDR3 runs to 16 residues. Per germline, CDR1 MDHEN and CDR2 SYDVKM. The CDR3 nucleotides are TGTGCCAGCAGCTTACCACAGGGGGCTGGGGGTCAGCCCCAGCATTTT. This sequence encodes CASSLPQGAGGQPQHF.

The V gene is TRBV7-2, the J gene TRBJ2-7, with 10 nucleotides matching TRBD2. Germline-derived CDR1 and CDR2 are SGHTA and FQGNSA. The CDR3 is 15 residues long. The V and J ends lost 6 bases and 0 bases, in that order; junction bases with no gene match: 5. The CDR3 loop reads CASRTGTSVSYEQYF. Written as DNA, the CDR3 is TGTGCCAGCAGGACCGGGACTAGCGTCTCCTACGAGCAGTACTTC.

The rearrangement joins TRBV30 to TRBJ2-3; D unclear. V shed 3 bases and J shed 0 bases, with 7 bases lying between them. The CDR3 extends over 13 amino acids. The germline V gene encodes CDR1 GTSNPN and CDR2 SVGIG (reference sequence). The CDR3: CAWSPRSTDTQYF. CDR3 nucleotides: TGTGCCTGGAGCCCCAGGAGCACAGATACGCAGTATTTT.

This rearrangement joins TRBV30 to TRBJ2-5; D gene unclear. Trimming stripped 8 bases from V and 3 bases from J, with 16 bases between. The CDR3 is 13 amino acids. Germline V gene lookup returns CDR1 GTSNPN and CDR2 SVGIG (reference sequence). CDR3 nucleotides: TGTGCCAGCAGACAAAGTTCCAAAGAGACCCAGTACTTC. It codes for CASRQSSKETQYF.

J is TRBJ2-7 and V is TRBV15, with 11 bases that match TRBD1. This CDR3 has 15 amino acids. Germline CDR1 LNHNV, CDR2 YYDKDF (reference sequence). Trimming at V came to 5 bases and at J to 7 bases, leaving 10 bases not matched to a gene. CDR3 loop: CATSGPGQGAREQYF. In nucleotides, the CDR3 is TGTGCCACCAGCGGCCCCGGACAGGGGGCACGGGAGCAGTACTTC.

The chain has TRBV21-1 and TRBJ1-6; no DNA check was done on the table's D call, TRBD1. TRBV21-1 is a listed pseudogene. There are 17 residues in the CDR3. As DNA, the CDR3 is TGTGCCAGCAGCACCCAAAAGGGGACAGATCTAAATTCACCCCTCCACTTT. This encodes CASSTQKGTDLNSPLHF.

With respect to this clone: Other DNA sequences in this sample translate to the same CDR3. V and J are TRBV5-1 and TRBJ2-7; TRBD1 matches at 7 bases. The CDR3 has 14 residues. Per the germline V gene, CDR1 is SGHRS and CDR2 is YFSETQ. With 4 bases clipped from V and 0 bases from J, the junction kept 4 bases outside the gene matches. CDR3 in amino acids: CASSLRQGSYEQYF. Written as DNA, the CDR3 is TGCGCCAGCAGCCTTCGACAGGGCTCCTACGAGCAGTACTTC.

The chain couples TRBV5-4 to TRBJ1-4; D may be TRBD1 (5 bases). Germline CDR1 and CDR2: SGHNT and YYREEE (reference sequence). The ends were cut back, 0 bases at V and 3 bases at J, with 9 bases in the middle. The CDR3 has 15 amino acids. CDR3 in amino acids: CASSLGGGANEKLFF. CDR3 bases: TGTGCCAGCAGCTTGGGGGGGGGAGCTAATGAAAAACTGTTTTTT.